This T cell receptor (beta chain) is from a study of CD4 T cells in relation to SARS-CoV-2 and coronaviruses. Study summary: After roughly ten days of antigen culture, PBMC TCR beta CDR3s were sequenced. Controls used an HIV-1 Nef peptide pool or no peptide. General study findings and limits: This crossreactivity analysis covered spike protein alone, no other viral proteins.

This clone occurred a few times. Its antigen remains unidentified. Unexposed donor CD4+ T cells date from 2011-2018, before the COVID-19 pandemic. Isolation of CD4+ T cells took place after about 10 days in culture. Fresh IL-2 medium replaced half the medium on days 3 and 7. V was trimmed by 2 bases and J by 4 bases, leaving 17 bases between them. This CDR3 comprises 16 residues. Germline V gene sequence: CDR1 SGHTA, CDR2 FQGNSA. Sequenced by immunoSEQ multiplex PCR; TCRdb stores in-frame clones only, minus some. The sample comprises about 23,000 clones, 65% to 70% of which are singletons, and around 17% rests with the top ten.

Sequencing used CD4+ T cells from PBMCs, cultured in vitro. This clonotype was sampled from a human donor in good health. The chain has TRBV7-2 and TRBJ2-5, with a possible D match to TRBD1 (6 bases). The CDR3 nucleotides are TGTGCCAGCAGCTTAAATACCGGGACAACCAGAGAGACCCAGTACTTC. Translated: CASSLNTGTTRETQYF.